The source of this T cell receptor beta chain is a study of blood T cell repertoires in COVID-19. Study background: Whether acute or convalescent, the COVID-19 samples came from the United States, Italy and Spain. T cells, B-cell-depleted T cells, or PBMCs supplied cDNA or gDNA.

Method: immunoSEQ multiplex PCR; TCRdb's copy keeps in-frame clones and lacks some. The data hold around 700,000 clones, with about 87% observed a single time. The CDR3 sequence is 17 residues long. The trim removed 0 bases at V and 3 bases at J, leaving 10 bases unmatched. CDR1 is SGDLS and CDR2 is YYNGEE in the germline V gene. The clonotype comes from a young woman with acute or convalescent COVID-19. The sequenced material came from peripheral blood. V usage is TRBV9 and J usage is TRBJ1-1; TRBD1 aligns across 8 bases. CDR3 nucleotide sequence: TGTGCCAGCAGCGTAGGATCCCGGACAGGGAAGGACACTGAAGCTTTCTTT. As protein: CASSVGSRTGKDTEAFF.